This T cell receptor beta chain comes out of a study of cytomegalovirus exposure and HLA in healthy donors. General study points: Among TCR beta chains, those listed as cytomegalovirus-associated numbered over 150. The classifier was said to identify cytomegalovirus status with high specificity and sensitivity.

As for this clone: Its antigen is currently unknown.

The protocol was immunoSEQ multiplex PCR, while the TCRdb copy is restricted to in-frame clones and leaves out a portion. The sample lists under 250,000 clones; over 75% were seen once. There are 14 residues in the CDR3. V shed 4 bases and J shed 6 bases, with 13 bases lying between them. Germline values: CDR1 SGHRS, CDR2 YFSETQ. The chain uses TRBV5-1 and TRBJ2-2; D is perhaps TRBD1 (6 bases). This clonotype originated in a woman between 18 and 29 years old in good health and CMV-seropositive. Sequenced sample: PBMCs. The CDR3 region is CASSARTAAGELFF. CDR3 coding DNA: TGCGCCAGCAGCGCCCGGACAGCAGCCGGGGAGCTGTTTTTT. Supplemented by reference TRBV5-1 and TRBJ2-2, the full variable domain reads KAGVTQTPRYLIKTRGQQVTLSCSPISGHRSVSWYQQTPGQGLQFLFEYFSETQRNKGNFPGRFSGRQFSNSRSEMNVSTLELGDSALYLCASSARTAAGELFFGEGSRLTVL.